The 31 T cell receptor beta chains listed next were all sequenced from one sample in a study of blood T cell repertoires in COVID-19. Some clones are missing from TCRdb's copy, which holds only in-frame ones; the method was immunoSEQ multiplex PCR. The table shows some 670,000 clones, with 85% to 90% occurring only once. The sequencing sample was made of peripheral blood. The receptors here all came from a woman under 30 with acute or convalescent COVID-19.

The CDR3 reads CASSLVGGSQETQYF. In nucleotides, the CDR3 is TGCGCCAGCAGCTTGGTAGGGGGTTCTCAAGAGACCCAGTACTTC. The V and J genes are TRBV5-1 and TRBJ2-5; the D gene is possibly TRBD1 (6 bases). V lost 0 bases and J 2 bases, leaving 11 bases between the germline ends. This CDR3 is 15 amino acids long. Germline-derived CDR1 and CDR2 are SGHRS and YFSETQ.

The genes are TRBV7-9 and TRBJ1-5; D call uncertain. Germline-derived CDR1 and CDR2 are SEHNR and FQNEAQ (reference sequence). This CDR3 is 15 amino acids long. The V end was cut by 6 bases, the J end by 0 bases, with 12 bases between. CDR3 DNA: TGTGCCAGCAGTCCGGGAGCATATAGCAATCAGCCCCAGCATTTT. Translated, it gives CASSPGAYSNQPQHF. Variable domain in full (rest from reference TRBV7-9 and TRBJ1-5): DTGVSQNPRHKITKRGQNVTFRCDPISEHNRLYWYRQTLGQGPEFLTYFQNEAQLEKSRLLSDRFSAERPKGSFSTLEIQRTEQGDSAMYLCASSPGAYSNQPQHFGDGTRLSIL.

The J gene is TRBJ1-6, the V gene TRBV5-1; weak D call: TRBD1 (5 bases). The CDR3 loop spans 16 amino acids. V was clipped by 0 bases and J by 3 bases, with 10 bases between them. Per the germline V gene, CDR1 is SGHRS and CDR2 is YFSETQ. CDR3 sequence: CASSLAGNLYNSPLHF. The CDR3 DNA is TGCGCCAGCAGCTTGGCAGGGAACCTCTATAATTCACCCCTCCACTTT.

The chain has TRBV30 and TRBJ1-2, with no clear D. The CDR3 is 14 amino acids. Germline V gene sequence: CDR1 GTSNPN, CDR2 SVGIG (reference sequence). V lost 6 bases to trimming and J lost 0 bases, with 14 bases between them. CDR3 region: CACNTERANYGYTF. The DNA for the CDR3 is TGTGCCTGTAATACGGAGAGAGCTAACTATGGCTACACCTTC.

This clone was observed a single time. This chain links TRBV7-2 with TRBJ1-2; D is perhaps TRBD1 (5 bases). Germline loops: CDR1 SGHTA, CDR2 FQGNSA. This CDR3 has 16 residues. V was pared by 1 base and J by 3 bases, with 15 bases between. CDR3 protein: CASSLGARGLDYGYTF. CDR3 in DNA: TGTGCCAGCAGCTTAGGGGCCCGGGGGTTGGACTATGGCTACACCTTC.

This chain connects TRBV5-1 to TRBJ2-2; 11 nucleotides agree with TRBD1. The CDR3 has 15 amino acids. Germline V gene lookup returns CDR1 SGHRS and CDR2 YFSETQ. Trimming removed 4 bases from V and 3 bases from J; junction bases left unmatched: 2. The CDR3 nucleotides are TGCGCCAGCAGCCAGGGACAGGGGGACACCGGGGAGCTGTTTTTT. It encodes CASSQGQGDTGELFF.

The gene calls are TRBV24-1 and TRBJ2-1; tentatively, D is TRBD2 (5 bases). V was shortened by 2 bases and J by 5 bases, with 6 bases between the two germline ends. Germline lookup yields CDR1 KGHDR and CDR2 SFDVKD. CDR3 length equals 13 residues. CDR3 bases: TGTGCCACCAGTGATTACGGGGACAATGAGCAGTTCTTC. This encodes CATSDYGDNEQFF.

V and J are TRBV6-5 and TRBJ1-2; D is uncertain. The V end was cut by 5 bases, the J end by 4 bases, with 17 bases between. CDR1 and CDR2 from the germline V gene are MNHEY and SVGAGI. The length of the CDR3 is 15 residues. The CDR3 sequence: CASSPIPTGGYGYTF. CDR3 nucleotides: TGTGCCAGCAGTCCCATCCCAACGGGTGGCTATGGCTACACCTTC.

The chain recombines TRBV5-5 with TRBJ1-2, with a tentative D call TRBD1 (6 bases). The CDR3 contains 20 residues. Germline V gene sequence: CDR1 SGHKS, CDR2 YYEKEE (reference sequence). Trimming shortened V by 0 bases and J by 4 bases, and 28 bases separated the two germline ends. CDR3: CASSLDPTPLLGRGFYGYTF. Here the CDR3 DNA reads TGTGCCAGCAGCTTGGATCCTACCCCCTTACTGGGCAGGGGATTCTATGGCTACACCTTC.

The chain has TRBV29-1 and TRBJ1-6; TRBD1 agrees at 10 bases. CDR3 size: 12 residues. Germline CDR1 SQVTM, CDR2 ANQGSEA. V was clipped by 4 bases and J by 11 bases; unmatched bases: 2. CDR3 region: CSVGDRGTPLHF. CDR3 DNA sequence: TGCAGCGTTGGGGACAGGGGAACACCCCTCCACTTT.

This chain connects TRBV3-1 (or the pseudogene TRBV3-2) to TRBJ2-7; D is uncertain. The germline CDR1 and CDR2 sequences are LGHDT and YNNKEL (reference sequence). The V gene lost 1 base and the J gene lost 5 bases, with 3 bases spanning the gap. The CDR3 is made up of 11 amino acids. The CDR3 sequence is CASSQVDEQYF. The DNA of the CDR3 is TGTGCCAGCAGCCAAGTCGACGAGCAGTACTTC.

The genes are TRBV5-1 and TRBJ2-5; 8 bases match TRBD2. The V and J ends lost 4 bases and 4 bases, in that order; junction bases with no gene match: 12. This CDR3 region has 16 residues. Germline V CDR1 and CDR2: SGHRS, YFSETQ. CDR3 amino acids: CASSTQQGREGETQYF. In DNA form, the CDR3 reads TGCGCCAGCAGCACCCAACAGGGTCGGGAGGGAGAGACCCAGTACTTC.

V is TRBV6-2 or TRBV6-3 and J is TRBJ1-5, with 7 bases aligning to TRBD1. The germline V gene has CDR1 MNHEY and CDR2 SVGEGT. V lost 5 bases, J lost 2 bases, and 3 bases stayed unmatched. The CDR3 extends over 14 amino acids. For the CDR3, the DNA is TGTGCCAGCAGTGCTACAGGGGGCAATCAGCCCCAGCATTTT. Residues: CASSATGGNQPQHF.

The chain couples TRBV10-2 to TRBJ2-7; possibly TRBD2 for D (7 bases). This CDR3 is 15 amino acids long. Per the germline V gene, CDR1 is WSHSY and CDR2 is SAAADI. V lost 3 bases and J 6 bases, leaving 18 bases between the germline ends. The chain's CDR3 is CASSDPGRGAGEQYF. CDR3 DNA sequence: TGCGCCAGCAGTGACCCAGGCCGGGGGGCGGGCGAGCAGTACTTC.

This chain joins TRBV20-1 and TRBJ2-2; a possible D gene is TRBD2 (5 bases). Trimming left V 6 bases short and J 6 bases short, with 8 bases between. In germline, CDR1 is DFQATT, CDR2 SNEGSKA (reference sequence). This CDR3 spans 11 amino acids. CDR3 region: CSAPGAGELFF. DNA of the CDR3: TGCAGTGCCCCCGGGGCCGGGGAGCTGTTTTTT.

The rearrangement links TRBV18 to TRBJ1-1; no definite D call. The germline V and J ends were trimmed by 3 bases and 3 bases, with 11 bases remaining between them. This CDR3 spans 14 amino acids. Germline loops: CDR1 KGHSH, CDR2 LQKENI. The CDR3 nucleotides are TGTGCCAGCTCACCCGGCGGCGCTTACACTGAAGCTTTCTTT. The encoded protein is CASSPGGAYTEAFF.

The chain joins TRBV7-7 to TRBJ1-3, with no clear D. There are 15 residues in the CDR3. V dropped 0 bases and J dropped 0 bases, with 6 bases sitting between them. The germline CDR1 and CDR2 sequences are SSHAT and FNYEAQ (reference sequence). CDR3 sequence reads: CASSLAVGSGNTIYF. CDR3 DNA: TGTGCCAGCAGCTTAGCGGTCGGCTCTGGAAACACCATATATTTT.

This chain joins TRBV7-9 and TRBJ1-5; 9 nucleotides agree with TRBD1. The CDR3 is 15 residues long. Trimming removed 5 bases from V and 3 bases from J; junction bases left unmatched: 5. CDR1 and CDR2 (germline): SEHNR, FQNEAQ (reference sequence). CDR3 sequence (DNA): TGTGCCAGCAGCCTGGGACAGGGTATCAATCAGCCCCAGCATTTT. This gives the protein CASSLGQGINQPQHF.

A single count supports this clone. The V call is TRBV6-5, the J call TRBJ2-7; possible D gene TRBD1, 5 bases. Trimming took off 0 bases at V and 4 bases at J, with 13 bases between the two ends. The CDR3 totals 15 residues. Germline CDR1 is MNHEY and CDR2 is SVGAGI. The CDR3 protein is CASSYSVLGPYEQYF. The CDR3 DNA reads as TGTGCCAGCAGTTACTCGGTCTTGGGGCCATACGAGCAGTACTTC.

The rearrangement links TRBV27 to TRBJ2-7, with a possible D match to TRBD2 (6 bases). Germline loops: CDR1 MNHEY, CDR2 SMNVEV (reference sequence). V was shortened by 5 bases and J by 3 bases, with 17 bases between the two germline ends. The CDR3 covers 15 residues. DNA for the CDR3: TGTGCCAGCAGTCCCTTTGGGGGGAGTTACTACGAGCAGTACTTC. It translates to CASSPFGGSYYEQYF.

The J gene is TRBJ2-2, the V gene TRBV7-9; TRBD2 matches at 7 bases. With 1 base clipped from V and 4 bases from J, the junction kept 6 bases outside the gene matches. Germline V CDR1 and CDR2: SEHNR, FQNEAQ (reference sequence). The CDR3 consists of 16 residues. This chain's CDR3 is CASSLVYPSGTGELFF. The CDR3 coding sequence is TGTGCCAGCAGCTTAGTGTATCCTAGCGGCACCGGGGAGCTGTTTTTT.

This chain connects TRBV6-2 or TRBV6-3 to TRBJ2-7, with a weak D call TRBD2 (7 bases). The CDR3 has 14 residues. With 2 bases removed from V and 2 bases from J, the gap between germline ends came to 10 bases. CDR1 is MNHEY, CDR2 SVGEGT, per germline. The CDR3 protein is CASSYGRGPYEQYF. The CDR3 DNA reads as TGTGCCAGCAGTTACGGGCGGGGGCCCTACGAGCAGTACTTC.

This chain joins TRBV3-1 (or the pseudogene TRBV3-2) and TRBJ1-4; possibly TRBD1 for D (5 bases). Germline values: CDR1 LGHDT, CDR2 YNNKEL (reference sequence). CDR3 length: 14 residues. V lost 2 bases, J lost 7 bases, and 11 bases lay in between. CDR3 in amino acids: CASSQWLGGEKLFF. In DNA, the CDR3 is TGTGCCAGCAGCCAATGGTTGGGGGGTGAAAAACTGTTTTTT.

The chain recombines TRBV7-2 with TRBJ1-2; D might be TRBD1 (5 bases). Germline V gene sequence: CDR1 SGHTA, CDR2 FQGNSA. The length of the CDR3 is 12 residues. Trimming removed 5 bases from V and 5 bases from J, with 9 bases in between. The CDR3 protein is CASSTQGYGYTF. The CDR3 region has the DNA TGTGCCAGCAGCACGCAGGGATATGGCTACACCTTC. Supplemented by reference TRBV7-2 and TRBJ1-2, the full variable domain reads GAGVSQSPSNKVTEKGKDVELRCDPISGHTALYWYRQSLGQGLEFLIYFQGNSAPDKSGLPSDRFSAERTGGSVSTLTIQRTQQEDSAVYLCASSTQGYGYTFGSGTRLTVV.

The rearrangement uses TRBV19 and TRBJ1-6; no definite D call. The germline CDR1 and CDR2 sequences are LNHDA and SQIVND (reference sequence). This CDR3 is built from 15 residues. V was pared by 6 bases and J by 5 bases, with 14 bases between. CDR3 DNA sequence: TGTGCCAGTAGGAACCCGACTCACAATAATTCACCCCTCCACTTT. It yields the protein CASRNPTHNNSPLHF.

CDR3: CASIITGASGNTIYF. In nucleotides, the CDR3 is TGTGCCAGCATTATAACAGGTGCCTCTGGAAACACCATATATTTT. This chain uses TRBV28 with TRBJ1-3, with D perhaps TRBD1 (5 bases). CDR1 MDHEN and CDR2 SYDVKM come from the germline V gene. V was clipped by 7 bases and J by 0 bases, with 13 bases between them. CDR3 length equals 15 residues.

This clone was counted once. This chain joins TRBV15 and TRBJ2-7; weak D call: TRBD2 (6 bases). V lost 1 base and J 2 bases, leaving 9 bases between the germline ends. CDR3 size: 14 residues. Germline V gene data show CDR1 as LNHNV and CDR2 as YYDKDF (reference sequence). CDR3 region: CATSRVGRTYEQYF. In DNA form, the CDR3 reads TGTGCCACCAGCAGAGTGGGGAGGACCTACGAGCAGTACTTC.

This clone was observed a few times. The V call is TRBV7-9, the J call TRBJ2-5, with D perhaps matching TRBD1 (5 bases). With 1 base removed from V and 5 bases from J, the gap between germline ends came to 8 bases. This CDR3 has 13 amino acids. Germline V gene data show CDR1 as SEHNR and CDR2 as FQNEAQ (reference sequence). The CDR3 loop reads CASSLGRVETQYF. CDR3 sequence (DNA): TGTGCCAGCAGCTTAGGCAGGGTTGAGACCCAGTACTTC.

The chain couples TRBV6-2 or TRBV6-3 to TRBJ2-3; 9 bases align to TRBD2. CDR3 length: 17 residues. Germline lookup yields CDR1 MNHEY and CDR2 SVGEGT. V shed 5 bases and J 5 bases; nucleotides not matched to a gene: 14. This chain's CDR3 is CASSRYDEAGGGDTQYF. The CDR3 DNA sequence: TGTGCCAGCAGTCGGTACGACGAAGCGGGGGGCGGAGATACGCAGTATTTT.

V usage is TRBV28 and J usage is TRBJ1-6; 10 nucleotides match TRBD1. V lost 10 bases, J lost 1 base, and 7 bases stayed unmatched. Germline V gene data show CDR1 as MDHEN and CDR2 as SYDVKM. The CDR3 is 16 residues long. CDR3 nucleotide sequence: TGTGCCACTTGGGGACAGGGGAGTTCCTATAATTCACCCCTCCACTTT. Its protein product is CATWGQGSSYNSPLHF.

This chain uses TRBV4-2 with TRBJ1-2; unclear D gene. The V end was cut by 3 bases, the J end by 0 bases, with 8 bases between. Germline CDR1 is LGHNA and CDR2 is YNFKEQ. CDR3 length: 14 amino acids. The CDR3 loop is CASSQGGSNYGYTF. The CDR3 DNA follows: TGTGCCAGCAGCCAGGGAGGGTCTAACTATGGCTACACCTTC.